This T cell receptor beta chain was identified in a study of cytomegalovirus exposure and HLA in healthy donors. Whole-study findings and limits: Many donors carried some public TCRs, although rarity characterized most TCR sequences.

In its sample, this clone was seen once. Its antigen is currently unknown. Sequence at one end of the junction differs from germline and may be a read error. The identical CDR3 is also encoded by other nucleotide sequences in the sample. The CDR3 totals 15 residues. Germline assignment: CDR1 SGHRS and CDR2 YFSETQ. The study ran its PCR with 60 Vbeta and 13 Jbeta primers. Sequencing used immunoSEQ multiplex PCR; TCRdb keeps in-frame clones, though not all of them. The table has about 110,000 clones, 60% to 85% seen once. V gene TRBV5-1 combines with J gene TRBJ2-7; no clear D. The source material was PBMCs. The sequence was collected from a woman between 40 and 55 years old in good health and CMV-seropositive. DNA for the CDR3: TGCGCCAGCAGCCGCGGTGGATCGGAAGGTTACGAGCAGTATTTC. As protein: CASSRGGSEGYEQYF.